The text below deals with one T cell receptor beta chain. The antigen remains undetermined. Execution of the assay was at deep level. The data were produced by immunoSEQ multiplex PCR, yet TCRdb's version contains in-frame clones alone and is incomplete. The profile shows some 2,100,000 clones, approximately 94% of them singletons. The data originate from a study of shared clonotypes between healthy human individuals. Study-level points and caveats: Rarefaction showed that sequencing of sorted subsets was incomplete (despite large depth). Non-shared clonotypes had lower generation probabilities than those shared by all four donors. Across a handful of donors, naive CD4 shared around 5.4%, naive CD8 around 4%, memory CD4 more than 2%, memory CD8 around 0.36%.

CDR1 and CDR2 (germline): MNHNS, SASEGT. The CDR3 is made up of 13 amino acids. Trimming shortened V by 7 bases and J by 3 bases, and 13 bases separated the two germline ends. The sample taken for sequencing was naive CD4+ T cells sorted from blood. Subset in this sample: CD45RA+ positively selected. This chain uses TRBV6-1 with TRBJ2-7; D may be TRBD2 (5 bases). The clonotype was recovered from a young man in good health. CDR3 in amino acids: CASTPSSVYEQYF. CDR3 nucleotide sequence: TGTGCCAGCACCCCAAGTAGCGTCTACGAGCAGTACTTC.